Listed below are T cell receptor beta chains from one sample, sequenced in a study of control samples from healthy donors and cancer patients. The repertoire was sequenced with immunoSEQ multiplex PCR; TCRdb's copy has only in-frame clones and lacks some. The sample has about 59,000 clones, around 87% seen once. The sequenced material came from PBMCs. The receptors stem from a woman in her sixties with lung cancer. Each CDR3 is given with its conserved first and last residue.

TRBV11-2 CASSLGGTASYF
TRBV30 CAWSVDVNTEAFF
TRBV28 CASTTTGYEQYF
TRBV29-1 CSVVDQGIGYGYTF
TRBV11-3 CASSVPPGRQGPKSETQYF
TRBV7-8 CASRSLDRERGYTF
TRBV2 CASSIYRVSDGYGYTF
TRBV18 CASSRSGVSYEQYF
TRBV5-1 CASSLDTRTSGRIGELFF
TRBV2 CASSEARTGTEAFF
TRBV28 CASKFPDRYGTQYF
TRBV7-3 CASSLTPSSYEQYF
TRBV19 CASSIVGGAYEQYF
TRBV19 CASSTLRLAGATDTQYF
TRBV6-1 CASSEVPGQGTEAFF
TRBV6-5 CASSPDRGSNQPQHF
TRBV6-5 CASRRTSGATDTQYF
TRBV4-1 CASSQGVAGTGELFF
TRBV24-1 CATSGGPFQETQYF
TRBV15 CATSRPDRDYGYTF
TRBV11-3 CASSSSGLAGGFNEQFF
TRBV20-1 CSASVGYEQYF
TRBV5-1 CASSLLISNEQYF
TRBV24-1 CATSDSRDLGSTDTQYF
TRBV11-3 CASSRTGGAGELFF
TRBV3-1/TRBV3-2 CASSQDMVHGYTF
TRBV10-3 CAISEATYEQYF
TRBV6-5 CASSPIQGGDSPLHF
TRBV27 CASRATGGGGGELFF